Below are 14 T cell receptor beta chains sequenced from a single sample in a study of regulatory T cells in long-lasting Graves disease. As for time point: persistent/refractory GD, antithyroid drugs over 5 years with positive TRAb. Following extraction of RNA from PBMCs, that RNA was used to make the TCR library. Building the TCR beta libraries relied on iRepertoire HTBI primers, and CDR3 regions underwent Arm-PCR. Via MiXCR, TCRdb re-called the multiplex PCR reads, giving one row per CDR3 protein. The sample shows some 450,000 distinct CDR3 sequences, 23% of them seen only once. Sequencing used peripheral blood mononuclear cells (PBMCs), obtained when the disease was refractory, from a patient treated with antithyroid drugs. The receptors here all came from a female donor with Graves disease.

This clonotype has a handful of counts. The J gene is TRBJ2-2, the V gene TRBV7-2, with D uncertain. V was shortened by 5 bases and J by 4 bases, with 5 bases between the two germline ends. Germline CDR1 is SGHTA and CDR2 is FQGNSA. This CDR3 is 12 amino acids long. The CDR3 bases are TGTGCCAGCAGCCCCGCCACCGGGGAGCTGTTTTTT. It is translated as CASSPATGELFF.

The chain carries TRBV29-1 and TRBJ1-3; no clear D gene. Germline CDR1 SQVTM, CDR2 ANQGSEA. The V and J ends lost 6 bases and 0 bases respectively, with 9 bases between them. The CDR3 totals 13 residues. CDR3 nucleotide sequence: TGCAGCGTACCGGGTGCCTCTGGAAACACCATATATTTT. Translating gives CSVPGASGNTIYF.

This clonotype was seen just once. The chain links TRBV20-1 to TRBJ1-6; no clear D gene. Per the germline V gene, CDR1 is DFQATT and CDR2 is SNEGSKA (reference sequence). This CDR3 is 15 amino acids long. V lost 0 bases to trimming and J lost 6 bases, with 12 bases between them. For the CDR3, the DNA is TGCAGTGCTAGAGATTCGGGGTGGAGTAATTCACCCCTCCACTTT. Protein product: CSARDSGWSNSPLHF.

This clonotype was counted many times. The chain links TRBV28 to TRBJ1-4; no clear D gene. The V end lost 7 bases, the J end lost 5 bases, and 11 bases lay between the germline ends. The CDR3 spans 13 residues. The germline V gene has CDR1 MDHEN and CDR2 SYDVKM. The CDR3 region has the DNA TGTGCCAGCACCTTGTGGCGGAATGAAAAACTGTTTTTT. Protein sequence: CASTLWRNEKLFF.

This clonotype was seen a few times. The chain uses TRBV10-3 and TRBJ2-2; D remains unclear. The CDR3 contains 12 residues. Germline V gene lookup returns CDR1 ENHRY and CDR2 SYGVKD. V was shortened by 6 bases and J by 3 bases, with 5 bases between the two germline ends. In DNA, the CDR3 is TGTGCCATCAGGAGAGACACCGGGGAGCTGTTTTTT. It yields the protein CAIRRDTGELFF.

In this sample, this clonotype turned up a few times. The rearrangement links TRBV11-2 to TRBJ1-1, with 8 bases aligning to TRBD1. Looked up from germline, CDR1 is SGHAT and CDR2 is FQNNGV. The CDR3 extends over 14 amino acids. Germline trimming cut 4 bases from V and 4 bases from J; bases unmatched to any gene: 5. CDR3 loop: CASSYQGASTEAFF. The CDR3 coding sequence is TGTGCCAGCAGCTATCAGGGGGCGAGCACTGAAGCTTTCTTT.

This clonotype appeared a few times. This chain uses TRBV2 with TRBJ2-1; TRBD2 might be the D (6 bases). Germline CDR1 reads SNHLY; CDR2 reads FYNNEI. The CDR3 contains 15 residues. V gave up 1 base and J gave up 4 bases, with 11 bases separating them. DNA for the CDR3: TGTGCCAGCAGTGAAGAGGCGGGAAAATACAATGAGCAGTTCTTC. This codes for CASSEEAGKYNEQFF.

This sequence joins TRBV3-1 and TRBJ1-2; perhaps TRBD1 as D (5 bases). Trimming left V 1 base short and J 8 bases short, with 17 bases between. Looked up from germline, CDR1 is LGHDT and CDR2 is YNNKEL (reference sequence). The CDR3 sequence is 15 residues long. CDR3 sequence (DNA): TGTGCCAGCAGCCAAGTGAAGGGGACGAAGGAAGGCTACACCTTC. It codes for CASSQVKGTKEGYTF.

Remarks on this clonotype: This may come from a read error, since a much larger clone is one base off. This chain joins TRBV7-8 and TRBJ2-1; D may be TRBD2 (5 bases). Germline assignment: CDR1 SGHVS and CDR2 FQNEAQ. This CDR3 contains 16 residues. CDR3 in DNA: TGTGTCAGCAGCCTCCGGACTGCGAGCTCCTACAATGAGCAGTTCTTC. This sequence encodes CVSSLRTASSYNEQFF.

This clonotype was detected many times. The chain links TRBV2 to TRBJ2-1; 8 nucleotides align to TRBD2. Germline CDR1 and CDR2: SNHLY and FYNNEI. Trimming took 3 bases from V and 9 from J; bases not matched to a gene: 10. The CDR3 contains 15 residues. The CDR3 sequence: CASSDATGGAGEQFF. As DNA, the CDR3 is TGTGCCAGCAGTGATGCGACGGGAGGGGCGGGTGAGCAGTTCTTC. Drawing the rest from reference TRBV2 and TRBJ2-1, the complete variable domain is EPEVTQTPSHQVTQMGQEVILRCVPISNHLYFYWYRQILGQKVEFLVSFYNNEISEKSEIFDDQFSVERPDGSNFTLKIRSTKLEDSAMYFCASSDATGGAGEQFFGPGTRLTVL.

V gene TRBV29-1 combines with J gene TRBJ2-5; D remains ambiguous. CDR1 and CDR2 (germline): SQVTM, ANQGSEA. The CDR3 loop spans 14 amino acids. Trimming removed 3 bases from V and 3 bases from J, with 14 bases in between. The CDR3 protein is CSVDVFGYEETQYF. In DNA, the CDR3 is TGCAGCGTTGACGTGTTTGGCTACGAAGAGACCCAGTACTTC.

This clonotype was seen ten or more times. This chain connects TRBV5-1 to TRBJ1-1, with D hard to call. The CDR3 sequence is 13 residues long. Trimming shortened V by 4 bases and J by 1 base, and 8 bases separated the two germline ends. CDR1 is SGHRS and CDR2 is YFSETQ in the germline V gene. CDR3 amino acids: CASSPMGNTEAFF. DNA for the CDR3: TGCGCCAGCAGCCCTATGGGGAACACTGAAGCTTTCTTT.

This clonotype showed up just a few times. CDR3 sequence: CAISGGLMDTEAFF. The CDR3, as DNA: TGTGCCATCAGTGGAGGCTTAATGGACACTGAAGCTTTCTTT. The rearrangement links TRBV10-3 to TRBJ1-1; no definite D call. The germline CDR1 and CDR2 sequences are ENHRY and SYGVKD. Between the trimmed V and J ends, which lost 4 bases and 3 bases, there was a span of 12 bases. This CDR3 comprises 14 residues.

The rearrangement links TRBV7-8 to TRBJ1-1; TRBD1 is a possible D gene (5 bases). CDR3 length: 17 residues. Trimming removed 2 bases at V and 5 bases at J, with 21 bases between. In germline, CDR1 is SGHVS, CDR2 FQNEAQ. Here the CDR3 reads CASSLRLMGGSGTEAFF. CDR3 nucleotides: TGTGCCAGCAGCTTAAGATTGATGGGGGGTTCGGGGACTGAAGCTTTCTTT.